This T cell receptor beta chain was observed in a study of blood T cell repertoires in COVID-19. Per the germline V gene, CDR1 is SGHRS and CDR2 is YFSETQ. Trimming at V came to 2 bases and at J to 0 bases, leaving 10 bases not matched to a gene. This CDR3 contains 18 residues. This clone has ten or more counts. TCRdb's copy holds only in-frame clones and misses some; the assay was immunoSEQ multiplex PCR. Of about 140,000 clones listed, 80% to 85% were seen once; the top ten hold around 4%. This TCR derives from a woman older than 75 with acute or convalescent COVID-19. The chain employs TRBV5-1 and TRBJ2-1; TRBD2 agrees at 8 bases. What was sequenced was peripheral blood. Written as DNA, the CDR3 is TGCGCCAGCAGCTTCCGGAGAAGCGGGGGTAGCTCCTACAATGAGCAGTTCTTC. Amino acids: CASSFRRSGGSSYNEQFF. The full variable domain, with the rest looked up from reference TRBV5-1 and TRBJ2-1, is KAGVTQTPRYLIKTRGQQVTLSCSPISGHRSVSWYQQTPGQGLQFLFEYFSETQRNKGNFPGRFSGRQFSNSRSEMNVSTLELGDSALYLCASSFRRSGGSSYNEQFFGPGTRLTVL.